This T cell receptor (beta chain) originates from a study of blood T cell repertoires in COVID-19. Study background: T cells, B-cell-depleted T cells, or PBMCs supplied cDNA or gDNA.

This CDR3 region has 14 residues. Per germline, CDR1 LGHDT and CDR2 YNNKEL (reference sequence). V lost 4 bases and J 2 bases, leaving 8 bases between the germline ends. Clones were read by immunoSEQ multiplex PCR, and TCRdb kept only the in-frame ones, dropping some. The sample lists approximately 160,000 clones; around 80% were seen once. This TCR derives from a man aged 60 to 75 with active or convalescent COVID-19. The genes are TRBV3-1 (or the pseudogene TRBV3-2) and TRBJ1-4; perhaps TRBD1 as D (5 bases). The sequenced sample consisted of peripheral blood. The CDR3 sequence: CASSRQSTNEKLFF. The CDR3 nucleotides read TGTGCCAGCAGCCGACAGTCGACTAATGAAAAACTGTTTTTT.